The next 21 T cell receptor beta chains were all read from a single sample in a study of cytomegalovirus exposure and HLA in healthy donors. PCR used 60 Vbeta primers and 13 Jbeta primers. The method was immunoSEQ multiplex PCR; TCRdb's version includes in-frame clones alone and lacks a portion of them. The sample has around 150,000 clones, just over 70% seen once. Source material: PBMCs. The receptor set was obtained from a man aged 18 to 30 in good health and CMV-seropositive.

The J gene is TRBJ1-5, the V gene TRBV19; D gene unclear. The CDR3 consists of 15 residues. The V gene's germline CDR1 is LNHDA and CDR2 SQIVND (reference sequence). Trimming shortened V by 3 bases and J by 0 bases, and 9 bases separated the two germline ends. The CDR3 loop is CASSIRFYSNQPQHF. As DNA, the CDR3 is TGTGCCAGTAGTATCCGTTTCTATAGCAATCAGCCCCAGCATTTT.

V is TRBV9 and J is TRBJ1-1; TRBD1 might be the D (6 bases). CDR1 SGDLS and CDR2 YYNGEE come from the germline V gene. The CDR3 extends over 14 amino acids. V dropped 3 bases and J dropped 0 bases, with 9 bases sitting between them. The CDR3 loop reads CASSETGLNTEAFF. The CDR3 DNA reads as TGTGCCAGCAGCGAAACAGGGCTGAACACTGAAGCTTTCTTT.

The J gene is TRBJ1-2, the V gene TRBV6-1; no reliable D call. The V gene lost 2 bases and the J gene lost 7 bases, with 14 bases spanning the gap. In germline, CDR1 is MNHNS, CDR2 SASEGT. There are 14 residues in the CDR3. DNA of the CDR3: TGTGCCAGCAGTGAATTGGGCAGAACCTCTGGCTACACCTTC. It encodes CASSELGRTSGYTF.

A few counts support this clone. The chain employs TRBV27 and TRBJ2-7; D might be TRBD2 (5 bases). Germline V CDR1 and CDR2: MNHEY, SMNVEV (reference sequence). CDR3 length equals 14 residues. Trimming cost V 7 bases and J 3 bases, with 16 bases left between them. CDR3 in DNA: TGTGCCAGCAAACCCCGACGGGGAAACTACGAGCAGTACGTC. Protein sequence: CASKPRRGNYEQYV.

About this clone itself: Germline is not matched at one junction end, which may reflect a read error. V and J are TRBV19 and TRBJ1-2; D unclear. CDR3 length equals 11 residues. Germline lookup yields CDR1 LNHDA and CDR2 SQIVND (reference sequence). In DNA, the CDR3 is TGTGCCAGTAGTATAGCTGGGCTATTAGCCTTC. Amino acid sequence: CASSIAGLLAF. Drawing the rest from reference TRBV19 and TRBJ1-2, the complete variable domain is DGGITQSPKYLFRKEGQNVTLSCEQNLNHDAMYWYRQDPGQGLRLIYYSQIVNDFQKGDIAEGYSVSREKKESFPLTVTSAQKNPTAFYLCASSIAGLLAFGSGTRLTVV.

In this sample, this clone turned up many times. This sample includes further DNA sequences coding for the same CDR3. The chain's CDR3 is CASSPGQGTYNEQFF. In nucleotides, the CDR3 is TGCGCCAGCAGCCCTGGACAGGGCACCTACAATGAGCAGTTCTTC. The chain links TRBV5-1 to TRBJ2-1; 8 bases agree with TRBD1. The V gene end was trimmed by 4 bases and the J gene end by 2 bases; junction bases not matched to a gene: 5. This CDR3 has 15 residues. Germline-derived CDR1 and CDR2 are SGHRS and YFSETQ.

This clone was recorded many times. The chain is built from TRBV2 and TRBJ2-5, with D hard to call. V was trimmed by 3 bases and J by 0 bases, leaving 11 bases between them. CDR3 length: 15 residues. Looked up from germline, CDR1 is SNHLY and CDR2 is FYNNEI. Here the CDR3 DNA reads TGTGCCAGCAGTGATCAGTTAGCCGACCAAGAGACCCAGTACTTC. Protein: CASSDQLADQETQYF.

The chain joins TRBV5-4 to TRBJ1-2; a weak D match, TRBD1 (5 bases). CDR3 length: 15 amino acids. Germline CDR1 and CDR2: SGHNT and YYREEE (reference sequence). Trimming cost V 0 bases and J 3 bases, with 12 bases left between them. CDR3 bases: TGTGCCAGCAGCTTGGGGTCAGGGCTTGACTATGGCTACACCTTC. Amino acids: CASSLGSGLDYGYTF. Based on the CDR3 plus reference TRBV5-4 and TRBJ1-2, the full variable domain is ETGVTQSPTHLIKTRGQQVTLRCSSQSGHNTVSWYQQALGQGPQFIFQYYREEENGRGNFPPRFSGLQFPNYSSELNVNALELDDSALYLCASSLGSGLDYGYTFGSGTRLTVV.

This clone was counted between two and nine times. This chain uses TRBV28 with TRBJ1-6; TRBD1 matches 7 bases. This CDR3 has 14 amino acids. Germline lookup yields CDR1 MDHEN and CDR2 SYDVKM. V dropped 7 bases and J dropped 3; count of bases not matched to a gene: 3. The CDR3 DNA sequence: TGTGCCAGCATCCGGGACAGCTATAATTCACCCCTCCACTTT. This encodes CASIRDSYNSPLHF.

The chain links TRBV30 to TRBJ2-2; D is perhaps TRBD2 (7 bases). CDR3 length equals 15 residues. V dropped 0 bases and J dropped 6 bases, with 14 bases sitting between them. Germline V gives CDR1 GTSNPN, CDR2 SVGIG (reference sequence). The CDR3 coding sequence is TGTGCCTGGAGTGTACTGGGGGGGGGCCCCGGGGAGCTGTTTTTT. This gives the protein CAWSVLGGGPGELFF.

The genes are TRBV5-1 and TRBJ2-3, with 9 nucleotides matching TRBD2. J lost 5 bases, V lost 4 bases, and 8 bases had no gene match. The CDR3 runs 15 residues. Germline loops: CDR1 SGHRS, CDR2 YFSETQ. This CDR3 reads CASSAVAGAKDTQYF. For the CDR3, the DNA is TGCGCCAGCAGCGCGGTAGCGGGAGCTAAAGATACGCAGTATTTT.

This clone was seen a handful of times. The V and J genes are TRBV9 and TRBJ2-3; D gene ambiguous. The germline V and J ends were trimmed by 4 bases and 5 bases, with 14 bases remaining between them. The germline V gene has CDR1 SGDLS and CDR2 YYNGEE. There are 14 residues in the CDR3. The CDR3 nucleotides are TGTGCCAGCAGCACGGGTTCCCTCCGAGATACGCAGTATTTT. Its translation is CASSTGSLRDTQYF.

The CDR3 here is CASSVTGGAGNQPQHF. The CDR3 nucleotides read TGTGCCAGCAGTGTTACAGGGGGCGCAGGGAATCAGCCCCAGCATTTT. The chain couples TRBV2 to TRBJ1-5; 9 bases agree with TRBD1. V gave up 4 bases and J gave up 4 bases; unmatched junction bases: 8. CDR3 size: 16 residues. The germline V gene has CDR1 SNHLY and CDR2 FYNNEI. The full variable domain, its missing parts supplied by reference TRBV2 and TRBJ1-5, is EPEVTQTPSHQVTQMGQEVILRCVPISNHLYFYWYRQILGQKVEFLVSFYNNEISEKSEIFDDQFSVERPDGSNFTLKIRSTKLEDSAMYFCASSVTGGAGNQPQHFGDGTRLSIL.

This clone has a single count. V usage is TRBV25-1 and J usage is TRBJ2-6; D unresolved. CDR1 and CDR2 (germline): MGHDK, SYGVNS. Trimming cost V 2 bases and J 0 bases, with 8 bases left between them. The CDR3 sequence is 16 residues long. Here the CDR3 reads CASSEPGRSGANVLTF. The DNA for the CDR3 is TGTGCCAGCAGTGAACCAGGCCGCTCTGGGGCCAACGTCCTGACTTTC.

The chain is built from TRBV27 and TRBJ2-1, with D perhaps matching TRBD2 (6 bases). Between the trimmed V and J ends, which lost 4 bases and 5 bases, there was a span of 15 bases. The CDR3 sequence is 15 residues long. Germline lookup yields CDR1 MNHEY and CDR2 SMNVEV (reference sequence). The CDR3 sequence: CASSSGLPAHNEQFF. The CDR3 DNA reads as TGTGCCAGCAGTTCGGGACTCCCCGCACACAATGAGCAGTTCTTC.

This clone was found once. The V and J genes are TRBV2 and TRBJ2-1, with 13 bases aligning to TRBD2. The CDR3 sequence is 18 residues long. The junction had 9 bases not matched to a gene; V was cut back by 7 bases and J by 0 bases. The germline CDR1 and CDR2 sequences are SNHLY and FYNNEI. CDR3 sequence reads: CASTVRGTSGDSYNEQFF. The CDR3 nucleotides are TGTGCCAGCACCGTAAGGGGGACTAGCGGGGACTCCTACAATGAGCAGTTCTTC.

The chain links TRBV2 to TRBJ1-2; TRBD1 agrees at 10 bases. CDR3 length: 14 residues. CDR1 is SNHLY, CDR2 FYNNEI, per germline. The V and J ends lost 7 bases and 1 base, in that order; junction bases with no gene match: 3. In DNA, the CDR3 is TGTGCCAGCATCCGGGACAGGGGTAACTATGGCTACACCTTC. This translates into CASIRDRGNYGYTF.

This sequence joins TRBV30 and TRBJ2-3; D possibly corresponds to TRBD2 (6 bases). Germline V gene data show CDR1 as GTSNPN and CDR2 as SVGIG (reference sequence). The length of the CDR3 is 13 residues. Trimming pared 0 bases from V and 5 bases from J, leaving 9 bases between. The CDR3 coding sequence is TGTGCCTGGAGTGTACGGGGGAGAGATACGCAGTATTTT. This encodes CAWSVRGRDTQYF.

The chain uses TRBV5-1 and TRBJ1-6; TRBD1 matches at 9 bases. The CDR3 has 15 residues. In germline, CDR1 is SGHRS, CDR2 YFSETQ. The V gene end was trimmed by 4 bases and the J gene end by 9 bases; junction bases not matched to a gene: 8. The CDR3 protein is CASSREGQGFSPLHF. The CDR3 DNA reads TGCGCCAGCAGCCGGGAGGGACAGGGCTTTTCACCCCTCCACTTT.

The chain joins TRBV29-1 to TRBJ2-2; D not certain. This CDR3 has 15 residues. V was cut by 7 bases and J by 0 bases, with 15 bases left in between. Per the germline V gene, CDR1 is SQVTM and CDR2 is ANQGSEA. The CDR3 DNA reads TGCAGCGCTGCACGAGGTTTACCGAACACCGGGGAGCTGTTTTTT. Protein sequence: CSAARGLPNTGELFF.

This clone came up once. The chain has TRBV5-1 and TRBJ2-6; the D gene is possibly TRBD2 (6 bases). This CDR3 contains 15 residues. V was trimmed by 8 bases and J by 0 bases, leaving 12 bases between them. Germline V gene data show CDR1 as SGHRS and CDR2 as YFSETQ. The CDR3 loop reads CASMAGPSGANVLTF. CDR3 sequence (DNA): TGCGCCAGTATGGCGGGGCCCTCTGGGGCCAACGTCCTGACTTTC.